Detailed here is one TCR beta chain. Its antigen remains unidentified. Sequenced by immunoSEQ multiplex PCR; TCRdb stores in-frame clones only, minus some. The sample yields about 85,000 clones, approximately 90% seen once. This sample is drawn from a study of identifying expanded T cells in peripheral blood. The germline CDR1 and CDR2 sequences are LGHNA and YNFKEQ. The CDR3 runs to 17 residues. V was clipped by 0 bases and J by 8 bases; unmatched bases: 12. Study-wide findings and caveats: Approximately 1.2 clones differed between technical replicates, versus approximately 16 and 19 over time. Across healthy donors, higher total template counts meant significantly greater roughly two-week count variance.

During the collection period, no donor immune events like infections were recorded. This receptor was identified in a person aged 18-69 years in good health. This chain uses TRBV4-2 with TRBJ2-7; 11 nucleotides line up with TRBD2. Source material: blood. This CDR3 is CASSQEIVGGLAGQQYF. In nucleotides, the CDR3 is TGTGCCAGCAGCCAAGAAATAGTGGGCGGACTAGCGGGCCAGCAGTACTTC.